What follows is one T cell receptor beta chain and its context. The antigen remains unidentified. The data were obtained in a study of early stage breast cancer tumors. The overall study: Twelve of the 16 invasive tumors were ER+, PR+ and HER2-. Seven or eight ER+/PR+/HER2- tumors were invasive ductal; a few were invasive lobular. General study findings and limits: Comparing each tissue with blood distinguished tumor from normal in 14 of 16 patients. Compared with adjacent normal breast, tumors showed 2.5 to 3-fold denser, more clonal T cells.

Repertoires were generated with immunoSEQ multiplex PCR, while TCRdb's copy carries only in-frame clones and drops some. The sample has 69,000 or so clones; over 80% are singletons. Source material: blood. The TCR was taken from a person aged 40 to 49 with breast cancer.

The CDR3 nucleotides are TGTGCCAGCAGTTACGTCTCTAACACTGAAGCTTTCTTT. Amino acid sequence: CASSYVSNTEAFF. The chain couples TRBV6-6 to TRBJ1-1; D unclear. The CDR3 has 13 residues. Trimming stripped 2 bases from V and 2 bases from J, with 6 bases between. Germline CDR1 and CDR2: MNHNY and SVGAGI (reference sequence).